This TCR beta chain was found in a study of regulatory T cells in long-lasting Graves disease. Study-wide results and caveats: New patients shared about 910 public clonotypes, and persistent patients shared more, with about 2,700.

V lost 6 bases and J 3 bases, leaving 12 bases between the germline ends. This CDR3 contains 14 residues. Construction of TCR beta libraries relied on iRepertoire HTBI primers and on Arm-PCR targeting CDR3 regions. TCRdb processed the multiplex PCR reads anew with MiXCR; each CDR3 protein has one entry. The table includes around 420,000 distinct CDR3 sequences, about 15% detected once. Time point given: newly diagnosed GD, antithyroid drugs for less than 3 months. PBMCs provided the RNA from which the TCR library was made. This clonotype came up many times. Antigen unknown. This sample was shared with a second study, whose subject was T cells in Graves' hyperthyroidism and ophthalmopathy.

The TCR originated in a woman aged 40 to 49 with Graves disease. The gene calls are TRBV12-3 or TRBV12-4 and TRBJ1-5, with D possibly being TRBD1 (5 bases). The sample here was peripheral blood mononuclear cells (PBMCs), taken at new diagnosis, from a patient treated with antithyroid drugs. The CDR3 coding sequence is TGTGCCAGCAGGGCCGGGGCCTACAATCAGCCCCAGCATTTT. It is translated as CASRAGAYNQPQHF.